The 25 T cell receptor beta chains reported below all come from one sample, sequenced in a study of blood T cells in healthy people across ages. Using a J-beta primer mix together with a sample-barcoded 5' primer, a second PCR was run for 7 to 11 cycles. TCRdb processed the 5' RACE reads anew with MiXCR; each CDR3 protein has one entry. The sample has 600,000 to 850,000 distinct CDR3 sequences, about 40% seen once. The sample was blood. Source of these receptors: a woman aged 60-75 years in good health.

Remarks on this clonotype: This may come from a read error, since a much larger clone is one base off. Written as DNA, the CDR3 is TGTGTCAGCAGCTTATCCACAGGGTCTTACGAGCAGTACTTC. It is translated as CVSSLSTGSYEQYF. The gene calls are TRBV7-2 and TRBJ2-5; a weak D match, TRBD1 (6 bases). The assigned J gene may be wrong: the sequence end matches TRBJ2-7 better. Germline V gene lookup returns CDR1 SGHTA and CDR2 FQGNSA. The CDR3 has 14 amino acids.

This clonotype showed up just a few times. Possible read error: a much larger clone is one base away. The chain recombines TRBV12-3 or TRBV12-4 with TRBJ2-4; 8 bases map to TRBD1. With V trimmed by 5 bases and J by 8 bases, 8 bases remained unmatched. This CDR3 has 14 residues. The CDR3 region is CASSVDDRGHIQYF. The CDR3, as DNA: TGTGCCAGCAGTGTAGACGACAGGGGACACATTCAGTACTTC.

This clonotype was counted only a few times. The V and J genes are TRBV3-1 and TRBJ2-7; D unclear. The CDR3 length is 12 residues. Trimming shortened V by 3 bases and J by 5 bases, and 8 bases separated the two germline ends. Germline loops: CDR1 LGHDT, CDR2 YNNKEL (reference sequence). The CDR3 here is CASSHRLNEQYF. The CDR3 bases are TGTGCCAGCAGCCACAGACTGAACGAGCAGTACTTC.

In its sample, this clonotype was seen a few times. The V and J genes are TRBV12-3 or TRBV12-4 and TRBJ2-3; D remains ambiguous. This CDR3 spans 13 amino acids. Trimming shortened V by 5 bases and J by 4 bases, and 10 bases separated the two germline ends. CDR3 nucleotide sequence: TGTGCCAGCAGTCCCAGACTCGCAGATACGCAGTATTTT. Protein sequence: CASSPRLADTQYF.

The V and J genes are TRBV15 and TRBJ2-1; the D gene is possibly TRBD1 (5 bases). This CDR3 is built from 16 residues. V gave up 2 bases and J gave up 7 bases, with 18 bases separating them. Germline V gives CDR1 LNHNV, CDR2 YYDKDF (reference sequence). The CDR3 nucleotides read TGTGCCACCAGCAGAAATAGGGCAGGGTTGATGAATGAGCAGTTCTTC. Translation: CATSRNRAGLMNEQFF.

The gene calls are TRBV20-1 and TRBJ1-5; the D is unclear. The CDR3 length is 12 residues. The V and J ends lost 4 bases and 2 bases respectively, with 6 bases between them. Germline V gene lookup returns CDR1 DFQATT and CDR2 SNEGSKA (reference sequence). CDR3 nucleotides: TGCAGTGCTAAGGAGGGCAATCAGCCCCAGCATTTT. Its protein is CSAKEGNQPQHF.

The chain carries TRBV11-3 and TRBJ2-5; possibly TRBD2 for D (6 bases). The CDR3 spans 16 residues. Trimming stripped 5 bases from V and 5 bases from J, with 21 bases between. Germline CDR1 is SGHNT and CDR2 is YENEEA. The CDR3 coding sequence is TGTGCCAGCAGCCCCTCGGGGCGGGGAATGGGTGAGACCCAGTACTTC. Protein: CASSPSGRGMGETQYF.

The chain is built from TRBV6-2 or TRBV6-3 and TRBJ2-1; D possibly uses TRBD1 or TRBD2 (6 bases each). The CDR3 consists of 16 residues. The V end was cut by 8 bases, the J end by 6 bases, with 23 bases between. Per the germline V gene, CDR1 is MNHEY and CDR2 is SVGEGT. CDR3 sequence (DNA): TGTGCCAGCGGCCCCGAGGGGGGTACCTACCTCAATGAGCAGTTCTTC. This encodes CASGPEGGTYLNEQFF.

V and J are TRBV5-6 and TRBJ2-1, with D perhaps matching TRBD2 (6 bases). The CDR3 consists of 13 residues. V was pared by 3 bases and J by 10 bases, with 14 bases between. Germline V gene lookup returns CDR1 SGHDT and CDR2 YYEEEE. DNA for the CDR3: TGTGCCAGCAGCTGGTCACTAGCAGGCGAGCAGTTCTTC. Its protein product is CASSWSLAGEQFF.

This clonotype was found a few times. It may be a read error: a sequence one base away is much more abundant. The gene calls are TRBV5-1 and TRBJ2-1; 14 bases align to TRBD2. The J call may not be correct, given that the DNA end is closer to TRBJ2-7. The CDR3 covers 22 residues. The V gene's germline CDR1 is SGHRS and CDR2 YFSETQ. The CDR3 DNA is TGCGCCAGCAGTGGCCCCAGTTTTGCAGGACTAGCGGGGGGAAACTCCTACAATGAGCAGTACTTC. Translating gives CASSGPSFAGLAGGNSYNEQYF.

The table lists this clonotype with a few counts. The chain joins TRBV9 to TRBJ2-1, with D perhaps assigned TRBD1 or TRBD2 (6 bases each). Trimming removed 3 bases at V and 8 bases at J, with 18 bases between. Germline loops: CDR1 SGDLS, CDR2 YYNGEE. The CDR3 has 15 residues. CDR3 sequence (DNA): TGTGCCAGCAGCGGGTTGACTAGGGGGATCGATGAGCAGTTCTTC. Its protein product is CASSGLTRGIDEQFF. Full variable domain (outside the CDR3, taken from reference TRBV9 and TRBJ2-1): DSGVTQTPKHLITATGQRVTLRCSPRSGDLSVYWYQQSLDQGLQFLIQYYNGEERAKGNILERFSAQQFPDLHSELNLSSLELGDSALYFCASSGLTRGIDEQFFGPGTRLTVL.

V is TRBV3-1 and J is TRBJ1-1, with D possibly TRBD1 on 6 matching bases. V dropped 0 bases and J dropped 11 bases, with 13 bases sitting between them. There are 13 residues in the CDR3. Germline V gives CDR1 LGHDT, CDR2 YNNKEL (reference sequence). The CDR3 sequence: CASSQEPDSMAFF. Here the CDR3 DNA reads TGTGCCAGCAGCCAAGAACCGGACAGTATGGCTTTCTTT.

This clonotype was observed many times. V is TRBV29-1 and J is TRBJ1-2; D is unresolved. The CDR3 sequence is 14 residues long. Germline CDR1 reads SQVTM; CDR2 reads ANQGSEA. V was trimmed by 6 bases and J by 8 bases, leaving 22 bases between them. The CDR3 region has the DNA TGCAGCGTCGCCGGACGGGCCCTTATGGGAGGCTACACCTTC. Protein: CSVAGRALMGGYTF.

The rearrangement joins TRBV30 to TRBJ2-7; 10 bases line up with TRBD1. The junction had 6 bases not matched to a gene; V was cut back by 6 bases and J by 4 bases. The germline V gene has CDR1 GTSNPN and CDR2 SVGIG (reference sequence). This CDR3 contains 13 residues. CDR3 nucleotide sequence: TGTGCCTGTATGACAGGGGGCGATTACGAGCAGTACTTC. Protein: CACMTGGDYEQYF.

CDR3 DNA: TGTGCCAGCAGTGACTCTTCGGGAGTAGGTAATGAGCAGTTCTTC. Amino acid sequence: CASSDSSGVGNEQFF. The chain couples TRBV6-4 to TRBJ2-1, with D perhaps matching TRBD2 (6 bases). Trimming took off 0 bases at V and 7 bases at J, with 13 bases between the two ends. Germline values: CDR1 MRHNA, CDR2 SNTAGT. CDR3 length: 15 residues.

This clonotype has a handful of counts. Just one base apart from a much larger clone, this may be a read error. The limits of the CDR3 on the DNA are not certain, so only TCRdb's listed CDR3 is given. The V and J genes are TRBV29-1 and TRBJ2-5. The V gene's germline CDR1 is SQVTM and CDR2 ANQGSEA. The CDR3 adds up to 15 amino acids, both ends counted. CDR3 amino acids: CSVELALNFGNEQYF.

V usage is TRBV10-3 and J usage is TRBJ2-4; D is perhaps TRBD1 (6 bases). The J call is uncertain, as TRBJ2-5 better fits the DNA end. CDR1 and CDR2 from the germline V gene are ENHRY and SYGVKD. This CDR3 comprises 15 residues. CDR3 protein: CAISVDRDNQETQYF. CDR3 DNA: TGTGCCATCAGTGTTGACCGGGACAACCAAGAGACCCAGTACTTC.

The V call is TRBV12-3 or TRBV12-4, the J call TRBJ1-3, with D possibly TRBD1 on 6 matching bases. The CDR3 sequence is 14 residues long. Trimming shortened V by 5 bases and J by 0 bases, and 8 bases separated the two germline ends. CDR3 in amino acids: CASSGDNSGNTIYF. In nucleotides, the CDR3 is TGTGCCAGCAGTGGGGACAACTCTGGAAACACCATATATTTT.

This clonotype occurred a few times. This rearrangement joins TRBV14 to TRBJ1-4; D remains unclear. The CDR3 covers 16 residues. The germline V and J ends were trimmed by 0 bases and 5 bases, with 13 bases remaining between them. CDR1 and CDR2 (germline): SGHDN, FVKESK. CDR3 residues: CASSQELRTGNEKLFF. The CDR3 region has the DNA TGTGCCAGCAGCCAAGAATTGAGGACTGGAAATGAAAAACTGTTTTTT.

The chain uses TRBV12-3 or TRBV12-4 and TRBJ2-3; D is perhaps TRBD1 (5 bases). V lost 1 base to trimming and J lost 4 bases, with 15 bases between them. This CDR3 contains 16 residues. CDR3 loop: CASSLGDSYPPDTQYF. The CDR3 coding sequence is TGTGCCAGCAGTTTAGGAGACAGTTATCCCCCAGATACGCAGTATTTT.

The chain uses TRBV5-6 and TRBJ2-1, with no clear D. The V and J ends lost 1 base and 5 bases respectively, with 13 bases between them. The CDR3 loop spans 15 amino acids. The V gene's germline CDR1 is SGHDT and CDR2 YYEEEE. The CDR3 DNA sequence: TGTGCCAGCAGCTTGCATCCGGTCCGGGACAATGAGCAGTTCTTC. Translation: CASSLHPVRDNEQFF.

This clonotype was observed once. The J gene is TRBJ1-4, the V gene TRBV30; D is unresolved. Looked up from germline, CDR1 is GTSNPN and CDR2 is SVGIG (reference sequence). The CDR3 is 13 amino acids. V was pared by 2 bases and J by 8 bases, with 12 bases between. The CDR3 region has the DNA TGTGCCTGGAGTTCCGGTCCTGGGGAAAAACTGTTTTTT. The encoded protein is CAWSSGPGEKLFF.

The V gene is TRBV29-1, the J gene TRBJ1-2; D not resolved. CDR1 is SQVTM and CDR2 is ANQGSEA in the germline V gene. Trimming left V 4 bases short and J 3 bases short, with 6 bases between. The CDR3 sequence is 11 residues long. CDR3 region: CSVVRDYGYTF. The CDR3 DNA sequence: TGCAGCGTTGTCCGTGACTATGGCTACACCTTC.

This clonotype was seen ten or more times. The chain recombines TRBV11-1 with TRBJ2-5; the match to TRBD2 covers 11 bases. The junction had 4 bases not matched to a gene; V was cut back by 6 bases and J by 1 base. CDR1 and CDR2 from the germline V gene are SGHAT and FQDESV (reference sequence). The CDR3 is made up of 15 amino acids. As DNA, the CDR3 is TGTGCCAGCAGGCCTACTAGCGGGAGCCAAGAGACCCAGTACTTC. Amino acid sequence: CASRPTSGSQETQYF.

The rearrangement joins TRBV9 to TRBJ2-5, with a weak D call TRBD2 (6 bases). Germline lookup yields CDR1 SGDLS and CDR2 YYNGEE. V was pared by 4 bases and J by 1 base, with 17 bases between. The length of the CDR3 is 16 residues. CDR3 nucleotide sequence: TGTGCCAGCAGCCGTGGGGTAGCGGACTCCCAAGAGACCCAGTACTTC. Encoded protein: CASSRGVADSQETQYF.